The TCR beta chain described here comes from a study of T cell repertoires in cytomegalovirus infection (dated by TCRdb to the late 2010s). With respect to the entire study: The HLA type of each donor mattered for the analysis, because public TCR beta signatures pointed to carriage of CMV infection along with the matching HLA type. What the authors observed across the whole study: Carriers of CMV infection plus the relevant HLA type were discriminated by the cumulative frequency of public TCR beta family members in the study cohort and in an independent 352-donor cohort. In the ex vivo response, HLA-C-restricted CMV-specific TCR beta clonotypes were dominant, and in two of eight donors the single most frequent clonotype came from this HLA-C-restricted group.

A word on this clonotype: What antigen it recognizes has not been identified. No qualities accompany the bases; no much larger clone lies one base away.

The sample was run on an Illumina HiSeq 1500. TCRdb reprocessing: public reads trimmed at Q25 with fastp, clones called with MiXCR, in-frame beta chains kept. Rows with one shared CDR3 protein collapse into an entry with the most common genes and DNA. Present in this sample are about 240,000 distinct CDR3 sequences, approximately 13% of which were seen just once. The top ten clones comprise 1.5% to 2% of the sample. Trimming at the junction amounts to 5 bases on V and 5 bases on J, and the germline ends lie 19 bases apart. Its CDR3 holds 15 amino acids, cysteine through phenylalanine. The CDR3 DNA has 45 bases and is translated from base 1. As encoded in the germline V gene, CDR1 is SGHTA while CDR2 is FQGNSA.

The receptor was derived from a human donor in good health (CMV status not recorded). Some clones in this sample may be carry-over from other donors' samples. This sequence uses TRBV7-2 and TRBJ2-7; the best D guess is TRBD2, with 5 bases matching. Sequenced material: PBMCs. CDR3 loop: CASSPEGGRVNEQYF. The nucleotide sequence is given as TGTGCCAGCAGCCCAGAAGGCGGGCGGGTCAACGAGCAGTACTTC.